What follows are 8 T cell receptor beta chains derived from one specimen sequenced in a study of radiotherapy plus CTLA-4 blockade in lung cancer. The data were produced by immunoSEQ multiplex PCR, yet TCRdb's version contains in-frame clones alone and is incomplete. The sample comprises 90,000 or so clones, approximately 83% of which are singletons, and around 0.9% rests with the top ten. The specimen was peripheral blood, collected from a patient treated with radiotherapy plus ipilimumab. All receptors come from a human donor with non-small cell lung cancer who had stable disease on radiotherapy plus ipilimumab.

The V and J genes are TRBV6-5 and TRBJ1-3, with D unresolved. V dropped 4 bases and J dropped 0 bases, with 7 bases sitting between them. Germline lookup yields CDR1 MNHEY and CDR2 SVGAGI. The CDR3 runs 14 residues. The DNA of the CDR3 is TGTGCCAGCAGTTCCCCTAGCTCTGGAAACACCATATATTTT. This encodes CASSSPSSGNTIYF.

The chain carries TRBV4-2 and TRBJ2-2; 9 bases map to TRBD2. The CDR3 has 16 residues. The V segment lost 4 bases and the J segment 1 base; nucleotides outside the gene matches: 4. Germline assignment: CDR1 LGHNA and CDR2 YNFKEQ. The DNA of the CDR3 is TGTGCCAGCAGCCTGGCGGGAGGGGGGAACACCGGGGAGCTGTTTTTT. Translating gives CASSLAGGGNTGELFF.

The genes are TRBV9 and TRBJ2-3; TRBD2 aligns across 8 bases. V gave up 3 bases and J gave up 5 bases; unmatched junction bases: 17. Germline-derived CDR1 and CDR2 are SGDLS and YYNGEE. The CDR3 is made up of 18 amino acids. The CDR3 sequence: CASSAPRGGGRVIDTQYF. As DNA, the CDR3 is TGTGCCAGCAGCGCCCCTCGGGGGGGCGGGAGAGTCATAGATACGCAGTATTTT.

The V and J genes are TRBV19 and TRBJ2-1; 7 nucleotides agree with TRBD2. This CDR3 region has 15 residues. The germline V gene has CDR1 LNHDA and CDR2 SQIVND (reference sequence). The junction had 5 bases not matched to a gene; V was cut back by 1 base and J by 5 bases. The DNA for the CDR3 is TGTGCCAGTAGTATAGGGGAGGGCCGAGACAATGAGCAGTTCTTC. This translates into CASSIGEGRDNEQFF.

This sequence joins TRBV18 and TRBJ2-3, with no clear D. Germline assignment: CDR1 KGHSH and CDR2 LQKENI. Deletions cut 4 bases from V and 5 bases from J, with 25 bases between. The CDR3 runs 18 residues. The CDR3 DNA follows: TGTGCCAGCTCACAAATGACCCCAACGGTCGACAAGGGAGATACGCAGTATTTT. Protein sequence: CASSQMTPTVDKGDTQYF.

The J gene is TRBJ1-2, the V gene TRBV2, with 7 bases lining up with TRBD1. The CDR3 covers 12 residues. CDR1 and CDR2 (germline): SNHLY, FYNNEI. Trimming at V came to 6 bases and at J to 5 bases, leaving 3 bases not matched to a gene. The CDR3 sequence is CASRSGGYGYTF. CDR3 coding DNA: TGTGCCAGCAGATCAGGGGGATATGGCTACACCTTC. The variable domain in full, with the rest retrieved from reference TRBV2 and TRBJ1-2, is EPEVTQTPSHQVTQMGQEVILRCVPISNHLYFYWYRQILGQKVEFLVSFYNNEISEKSEIFDDQFSVERPDGSNFTLKIRSTKLEDSAMYFCASRSGGYGYTFGSGTRLTVV.

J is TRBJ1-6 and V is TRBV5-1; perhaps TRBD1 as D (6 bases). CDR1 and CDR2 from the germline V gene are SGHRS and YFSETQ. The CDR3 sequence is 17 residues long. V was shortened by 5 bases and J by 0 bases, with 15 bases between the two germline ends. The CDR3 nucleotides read TGCGCCAGCAGATCAGACAGGTTGAGCTCCTATAATTCACCCCTCCACTTT. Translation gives CASRSDRLSSYNSPLHF. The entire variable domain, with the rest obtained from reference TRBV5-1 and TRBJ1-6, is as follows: KAGVTQTPRYLIKTRGQQVTLSCSPISGHRSVSWYQQTPGQGLQFLFEYFSETQRNKGNFPGRFSGRQFSNSRSEMNVSTLELGDSALYLCASRSDRLSSYNSPLHFGNGTRLTVT.

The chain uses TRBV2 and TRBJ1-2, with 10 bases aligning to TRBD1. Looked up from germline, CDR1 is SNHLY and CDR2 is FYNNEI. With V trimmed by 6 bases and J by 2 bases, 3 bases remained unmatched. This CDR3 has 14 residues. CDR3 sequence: CASRGQGGNYGYTF. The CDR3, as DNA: TGTGCCAGCAGAGGACAGGGGGGAAACTATGGCTACACCTTC. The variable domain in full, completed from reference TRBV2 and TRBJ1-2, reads EPEVTQTPSHQVTQMGQEVILRCVPISNHLYFYWYRQILGQKVEFLVSFYNNEISEKSEIFDDQFSVERPDGSNFTLKIRSTKLEDSAMYFCASRGQGGNYGYTFGSGTRLTVV.